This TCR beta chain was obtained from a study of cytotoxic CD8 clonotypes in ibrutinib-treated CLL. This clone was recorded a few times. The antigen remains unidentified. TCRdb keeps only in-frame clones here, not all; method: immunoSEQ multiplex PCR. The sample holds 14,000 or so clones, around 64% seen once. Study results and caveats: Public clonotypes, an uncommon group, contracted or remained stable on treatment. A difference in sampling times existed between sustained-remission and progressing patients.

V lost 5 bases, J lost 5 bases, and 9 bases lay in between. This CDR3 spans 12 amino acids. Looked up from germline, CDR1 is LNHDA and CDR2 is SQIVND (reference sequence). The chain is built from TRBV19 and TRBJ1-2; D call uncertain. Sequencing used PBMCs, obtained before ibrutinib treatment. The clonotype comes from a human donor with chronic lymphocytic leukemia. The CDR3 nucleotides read TGTGCCAGTAGTTTCACAGCGTATGGCTACACCTTC. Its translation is CASSFTAYGYTF.